The 22 T cell receptor beta chains presented below share a single source sample, sequenced in a study of CD8 T cells in Susac syndrome. RNA, at about 0.5 to 1 ug, was reverse transcribed with random hexamers. TCRdb reprocessed the immunoSEQ multiplex PCR reads via MiXCR and lists one record per CDR3 protein. The sample consists of some 99,000 distinct CDR3 sequences, just under 95% of them appearing once. Specimen: CD4+ T cells from PBMCs. These receptors were obtained from a human donor with Susac syndrome.

The chain employs TRBV3-1 and TRBJ2-7, with unresolved D. The CDR3 totals 14 residues. Looked up from germline, CDR1 is LGHDT and CDR2 is YNNKEL (reference sequence). V was cut by 3 bases and J by 4 bases, with 13 bases left in between. The CDR3 region has the DNA TGTGCCAGCAGCCAGAAGGCAGGTGGATACGAGCAGTACTTC. This encodes CASSQKAGGYEQYF.

The chain combines TRBV29-1 with TRBJ2-1; 9 bases line up with TRBD2. Trimming removed 4 bases from V and 9 bases from J; junction bases left unmatched: 10. The CDR3 sequence is 14 residues long. Germline V gives CDR1 SQVTM, CDR2 ANQGSEA. The CDR3 bases are TGCAGCGTTGGGGGCGGGGGGGCATACGTTGAGCAGTTCTTC. Translated: CSVGGGGAYVEQFF.

This chain joins TRBV7-8 and TRBJ1-1; no definite D call. With 4 bases removed from V and 0 bases from J, the gap between germline ends came to 9 bases. CDR3 length: 14 amino acids. Germline values: CDR1 SGHVS, CDR2 FQNEAQ. CDR3 nucleotide sequence: TGTGCCAGCAGCTCCGGGCGCATGAACACTGAAGCTTTCTTT. Its translation: CASSSGRMNTEAFF.

The chain has TRBV29-1 and TRBJ2-7; D gene uncertain. CDR3 size: 12 residues. The V end lost 7 bases, the J end lost 6 bases, and 16 bases lay between the germline ends. Germline-derived CDR1 and CDR2 are SQVTM and ANQGSEA. In DNA form, the CDR3 reads TGCAGCGCCGGAGTCGGCCCCCTCGAGCAGTACTTC. Its translation is CSAGVGPLEQYF.

This rearrangement joins TRBV29-1 to TRBJ1-1; no definite D call. Trimming cost V 1 base and J 5 bases, with 11 bases left between them. CDR3 length equals 13 residues. The germline V gene encodes CDR1 SQVTM and CDR2 ANQGSEA. The CDR3 sequence: CSVEGVGGTEAFF. In DNA, the CDR3 is TGCAGCGTTGAAGGAGTGGGAGGGACTGAAGCTTTCTTT. The whole variable domain, remainder taken from reference TRBV29-1 and TRBJ1-1, is SAVISQKPSRDICQRGTSLTIQCQVDSQVTMMFWYRQQPGQSLTLIATANQGSEATYESGFVIDKFPISRPNLTFSTLTVSNMSPEDSSIYLCSVEGVGGTEAFFGQGTRLTVV.

The CDR3 DNA reads as TGCGCCAGCAGCTTGGACGTGGGGGACAATCAGCCCCAGCATTTT. It specifies CASSLDVGDNQPQHF. The chain recombines TRBV5-1 with TRBJ1-5, with D tentatively TRBD1 (5 bases). The CDR3 has 15 residues. Deletions cut 0 bases from V and 3 bases from J, with 10 bases between. The V gene's germline CDR1 is SGHRS and CDR2 YFSETQ.

This clonotype occurred once. The CDR3 is CASSYNTRSSYEQYF. CDR3 DNA sequence: TGTGCCAGCAGCTATAACACCAGGAGCTCCTACGAGCAGTACTTC. The V gene is TRBV7-2, the J gene TRBJ2-7, with D hard to call. This CDR3 comprises 15 residues. Per germline, CDR1 SGHTA and CDR2 FQGNSA. Trimming left V 4 bases short and J 0 bases short, with 13 bases between.

V and J are TRBV29-1 and TRBJ1-1; 7 nucleotides agree with TRBD1. The germline V gene encodes CDR1 SQVTM and CDR2 ANQGSEA. This CDR3 has 13 amino acids. Trimming removed 6 bases from V and 1 base from J; junction bases left unmatched: 5. This CDR3 reads CSVETGRNTEAFF. The CDR3 bases are TGCAGCGTCGAGACAGGGAGGAACACTGAAGCTTTCTTT.

V usage is TRBV11-2 and J usage is TRBJ1-1, with D perhaps TRBD1 (6 bases). The CDR3 runs 12 residues. The germline V and J ends were trimmed by 2 bases and 11 bases, with 12 bases remaining between them. Germline CDR1 is SGHAT and CDR2 is FQNNGV. CDR3 in DNA: TGTGCCAGCAGCTTATCTGGGGGGCCGGCTTTCTTT. Protein product: CASSLSGGPAFF.

V gene TRBV7-9 combines with J gene TRBJ2-1; D ambiguous. CDR3 size: 14 residues. Trimming took off 3 bases at V and 6 bases at J, with 12 bases between the two ends. Germline lookup yields CDR1 SEHNR and CDR2 FQNEAQ (reference sequence). CDR3 sequence: CASSFRQNGNEQFF. The CDR3 coding sequence is TGTGCCAGCAGCTTTCGTCAAAATGGCAATGAGCAGTTCTTC.

The chain carries TRBV25-1 and TRBJ2-1; D is unclear. The CDR3 is made up of 13 amino acids. The V gene lost 3 bases and the J gene lost 9 bases, with 12 bases spanning the gap. The germline V gene encodes CDR1 MGHDK and CDR2 SYGVNS. Here the CDR3 reads CASSDRPTGEQFF. CDR3 nucleotide sequence: TGTGCCAGCAGTGATAGGCCTACGGGTGAGCAGTTCTTC.

The chain recombines TRBV7-2 with TRBJ2-5, with a possible D match to TRBD2 (6 bases). This CDR3 is 15 amino acids long. Germline lookup yields CDR1 SGHTA and CDR2 FQGNSA. Trimming stripped 2 bases from V and 5 bases from J, with 15 bases between. This chain's CDR3 is CASSLNGGEGETQYF. The CDR3, as DNA: TGTGCCAGCAGCTTAAACGGGGGAGAAGGGGAGACCCAGTACTTC.

A single count supports this clonotype. This chain joins TRBV7-2 and TRBJ1-2; TRBD1 matches 7 bases. This CDR3 comprises 14 residues. Unmatched junction bases numbered 10, after V lost 5 bases and J lost 7 bases. Germline lookup yields CDR1 SGHTA and CDR2 FQGNSA. This chain's CDR3 is CASSPDVYRGGYTF. The CDR3 DNA reads as TGTGCCAGCAGCCCGGATGTCTACAGGGGTGGCTACACCTTC.

The chain recombines TRBV9 with TRBJ2-5; TRBD2 aligns across 13 bases. The CDR3 is made up of 16 amino acids. Germline V gene data show CDR1 as SGDLS and CDR2 as YYNGEE. V lost 3 bases, J lost 4 bases, and 6 bases stayed unmatched. CDR3 sequence reads: CASSGGLAGAVETQYF. The CDR3 DNA is TGTGCCAGCAGCGGCGGACTAGCGGGGGCGGTAGAGACCCAGTACTTC.

The V call is TRBV6-1, the J call TRBJ1-4; D possibly corresponds to TRBD1 (6 bases). V was trimmed by 0 bases and J by 0 bases, leaving 8 bases between them. Germline-derived CDR1 and CDR2 are MNHNS and SASEGT. The length of the CDR3 is 16 residues. The CDR3 DNA reads TGTGCCAGCAGTGAAGCGGGGGCAACAACTAATGAAAAACTGTTTTTT. Its translation: CASSEAGATTNEKLFF.

This clonotype has more than one count but fewer than ten. The chain is built from TRBV29-1 and TRBJ2-7; no reliable D call. V lost 3 bases and J 4 bases, leaving 7 bases between the germline ends. CDR3 length: 11 amino acids. CDR1 is SQVTM, CDR2 ANQGSEA, per germline. The CDR3 coding sequence is TGCAGCGTTGAGGGCCCTTACGAGCAGTACTTC. Its protein is CSVEGPYEQYF.

V is TRBV20-1 and J is TRBJ1-1, with a tentative D call TRBD1 (6 bases). The CDR3 has 13 amino acids. Trimming removed 3 bases at V and 3 bases at J, with 11 bases between. CDR1 is DFQATT and CDR2 is SNEGSKA in the germline V gene (reference sequence). CDR3: CSASPGADTEAFF. The CDR3 nucleotides are TGCAGTGCTAGTCCAGGGGCGGACACTGAAGCTTTCTTT.

The rearrangement uses TRBV30 and TRBJ1-2; 12 nucleotides align to TRBD1. The V and J ends lost 3 bases and 2 bases, in that order; junction bases with no gene match: 1. This CDR3 has 14 residues. Germline V gene data show CDR1 as GTSNPN and CDR2 as SVGIG (reference sequence). The DNA for the CDR3 is TGTGCCTGGAGGGGACAGGGGGCCAACTATGGCTACACCTTC. Translating it yields CAWRGQGANYGYTF.

This chain links TRBV20-1 with TRBJ2-3; D might be TRBD2 (5 bases). The CDR3 is 12 amino acids. Germline-derived CDR1 and CDR2 are DFQATT and SNEGSKA (reference sequence). The CDR3 protein is CRASGDTDTQYF. The CDR3 nucleotides are TGCAGGGCCTCCGGGGACACAGATACGCAGTATTTT.

The V call is TRBV20-1, the J call TRBJ1-2, with a weak D call TRBD1 (6 bases). Germline loops: CDR1 DFQATT, CDR2 SNEGSKA (reference sequence). V was cut by 3 bases and J by 4 bases, with 15 bases left in between. The length of the CDR3 is 14 residues. In DNA, the CDR3 is TGCAGTGCTAGGGGACGGGGGGCGACCTATGGCTACACCTTC. As protein: CSARGRGATYGYTF.

The V and J genes are TRBV29-1 and TRBJ1-1; possibly TRBD1 for D (6 bases). Germline loops: CDR1 SQVTM, CDR2 ANQGSEA. Deletions cut 3 bases from V and 0 bases from J, with 17 bases between. The CDR3 extends over 16 amino acids. CDR3 nucleotide sequence: TGCAGCGTTGACGCGTCTACAGGGTCAATGAACACTGAAGCTTTCTTT. Its protein product is CSVDASTGSMNTEAFF.

The chain employs TRBV19 and TRBJ2-1, with 7 bases aligning to TRBD1. The CDR3 has 12 amino acids. The V segment lost 8 bases and the J segment 5 bases; nucleotides outside the gene matches: 3. Germline V gene sequence: CDR1 LNHDA, CDR2 SQIVND (reference sequence). CDR3 sequence reads: CASRDRHNEQFF. The CDR3 nucleotides read TGTGCCAGTCGGGACAGACACAATGAGCAGTTCTTC.